These 4 T cell receptor beta chains share one sample of origin, sequenced in a study of shared clonotypes between healthy human individuals. Sequencing was performed with immunoSEQ multiplex PCR; in TCRdb, only in-frame clones are kept and a portion is missing. The table lists about half a million clones, 70% to 80% of them singletons. The sample comprised PBMCs. These receptors all come from a woman between 40 and 50 years old in good health. Some clones in this sample may be carry-over from other donors' samples.

The chain combines TRBV5-1 with TRBJ2-2; TRBD1 or TRBD2 may be the D gene (5 bases each). Germline CDR1 and CDR2: SGHRS and YFSETQ. The CDR3 spans 15 residues. V gave up 4 bases and J gave up 4 bases, with 14 bases separating them. The CDR3 here is CASSLATRGTGELFF. The DNA for the CDR3 is TGCGCCAGCAGCCTAGCTACTAGGGGCACCGGGGAGCTGTTTTTT.

V is TRBV28 and J is TRBJ2-3; TRBD1 matches 7 bases. This CDR3 comprises 16 residues. V lost 6 bases to trimming and J lost 1 base; unmatched junction nucleotides: 10. Germline V gene lookup returns CDR1 MDHEN and CDR2 SYDVKM. CDR3 bases: TGTGCCAGCAGCCCTCCGACAGGGTCCCGCACAGATACGCAGTATTTT. Its translation is CASSPPTGSRTDTQYF.

The chain couples TRBV10-3 to TRBJ2-5; 9 bases are shared with TRBD2. There are 14 residues in the CDR3. The germline V gene encodes CDR1 ENHRY and CDR2 SYGVKD. Trimming cost V 3 bases and J 4 bases; bases outside gene matches: 3. Here the CDR3 reads CAISEDSGRETQYF. The CDR3 DNA follows: TGTGCCATCAGTGAAGATAGCGGGAGAGAGACCCAGTACTTC.

CDR3 sequence (DNA): TGCGCCAGCAGCCACAGACTAGCGGGACGAGAGACCCAGTACTTC. Translating it yields CASSHRLAGRETQYF. J is TRBJ2-5 and V is TRBV4-1; 11 nucleotides match TRBD2. CDR1 and CDR2 (germline): MGHRA, YSYEKL. V gave up 3 bases and J gave up 4 bases; unmatched junction bases: 4. The CDR3 extends over 15 amino acids.